The T cell receptor beta chain described here comes from a study of radiation and T cells in renal cell carcinoma. Time point reported: blood 4 weeks post-SBRT, at nephrectomy. Treatment reported: 15 Gy SBRT to primary tumor, nephrectomy 4 weeks later. Nephrectomy followed 15 Gy stereotactic body radiation by 4 weeks. Radiation-treated patients gave blood at baseline, week 2 and week 4. The tumor was a clear cell renal cell carcinoma. Trimming took 0 bases from V and 3 from J, leaving 4 bases between them. This CDR3 is 12 amino acids long. CDR1 and CDR2 (germline): SGHNT, YYREEE (reference sequence). Study-wide results and limits: Top tumor clonotypes rose in blood 2 weeks post-radiation, then contracted.

About this clone itself: What it binds is unknown.

Profiled with immunoSEQ multiplex PCR; TCRdb holds only in-frame clones, not every one. The sample comprises tens of thousands of clones, 70% to 85% of which are singletons, and 27% rests with the top ten. The source of this sequence is an older woman with renal cell carcinoma. The sample here was blood, taken from a patient whose treatment included radiotherapy and nephrectomy. V usage is TRBV5-4 and J usage is TRBJ2-7; D call uncertain. The DNA for the CDR3 is TGTGCCAGCAGCTTGGATAACTACGAGCAGTACTTC. Protein product: CASSLDNYEQYF.